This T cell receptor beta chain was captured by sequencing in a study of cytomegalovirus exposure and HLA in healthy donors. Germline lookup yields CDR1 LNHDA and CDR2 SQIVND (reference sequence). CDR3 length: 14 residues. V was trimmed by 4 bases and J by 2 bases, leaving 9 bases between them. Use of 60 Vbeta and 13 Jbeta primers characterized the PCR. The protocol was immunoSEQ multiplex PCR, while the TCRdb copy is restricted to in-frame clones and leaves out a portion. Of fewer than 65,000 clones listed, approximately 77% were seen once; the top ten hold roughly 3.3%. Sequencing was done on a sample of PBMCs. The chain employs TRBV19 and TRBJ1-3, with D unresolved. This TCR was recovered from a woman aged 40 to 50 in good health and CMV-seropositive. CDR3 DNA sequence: TGTGCCAGTAGTAGGCCAGAAACTGGAAACACCATATATTTT. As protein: CASSRPETGNTIYF.